This T cell receptor (beta chain) stems from a study of CD8 T cells in Susac syndrome. Overall study results and limits: It was acknowledged in the study that the number of individuals who were included in its TCR sequencing and HLA analysis was relatively small.

Points on this clonotype: No antigen is known for it.

Sequencing of TCR beta was performed on blood CD8+ and CD4+ T cells. Under recently defined diagnostic criteria, the patients with Susac syndrome qualified as having definite or probable disease. It was with random hexamers that 0.5 to 1 ug RNA was reverse transcribed. Across 54 Vbeta and 13 Jbeta, immunoSEQ multiplex PCR amplified TCR beta CDR3. TCRdb processed the immunoSEQ multiplex PCR reads anew with MiXCR; each CDR3 protein has one entry. Of 160,000 or so distinct CDR3 sequences in the sample, roughly 94% were seen once. Trimming removed 4 bases from V and 10 bases from J; junction bases left unmatched: 7. Germline lookup yields CDR1 SGHRS and CDR2 YFSETQ. The CDR3 spans 14 residues.

The source of this sequence is a human donor with Susac syndrome. Specimen: CD4+ T cells from PBMCs. V is TRBV5-1 and J is TRBJ1-6, with 8 nucleotides matching TRBD1. CDR3 in amino acids: CASSADREGSPLHF. In DNA, the CDR3 is TGCGCCAGCAGCGCGGACAGGGAGGGCTCACCCCTCCACTTT.